This TCR beta chain was observed in a study of T cells after somatic rescue of genetic block (dated by TCRdb to 2020 to 2021). As for the study more broadly: The study assessed how robust, over the long term, a T-cell system was when the system had developed through somatic rescue of a genetic block in T-cell development.

Here V drops 1 base and J drops 4 bases, and the junction holds 1 base not matched to any gene. Including the terminal cysteine and phenylalanine, the CDR3 comprises 15 residues. The entry retains the CDR3 DNA only, 45 bases that are in frame from base 1. According to the germline V gene (reference sequence), CDR1 reads SEHNR and CDR2 reads FQNEAQ. With respect to this clone: The specificity of this receptor is unknown. Per-base qualities were not stored, and no clone one base away is much larger.

Library construction relied on the immunoSEQ multiplex PCR assay. TCRdb mirrors the immuneACCESS table, restricted to in-frame sequences. Some clones are absent from its copies; in checked studies, under half trace to an unresolved V gene, and the reason for the others is unknown. This sample comprises thousands of clones, 65% to 90% of them detected only once. In total, the top ten clones hold about 25% of the sample. This chain joins TRBV7-9 to TRBJ1-4, with 9 central nucleotides matching TRBD1. Material: peripheral blood mononuclear cells (PBMCs). The receptor was isolated from a boy between 10 and 17 years old. CDR3 loop: CASSLGQGVNEKLFF. In nucleotides, the sequence is TGTGCCAGCAGCTTAGGACAGGGGGTTAATGAAAAACTGTTTTTT.